The entry below describes one T cell receptor (beta chain). These data originate in a study of cytomegalovirus exposure and HLA in healthy donors. A multiplex PCR was run with 60 Vbeta primers and 13 Jbeta primers. Profiling relied on immunoSEQ multiplex PCR, and the TCRdb table lists in-frame clones only, not all of them. The sample contains some 150,000 clones, 70% to 90% of which appear only once. Sequencing was done on a sample of PBMCs. The sequence was collected from a young woman in good health and CMV-seronegative.

In nucleotides, the CDR3 is TGTGCCAGCAGCGAGGGGGGACAGATCGGCAATCAGCCCCAGCATTTT. Translated: CASSEGGQIGNQPQHF. The chain links TRBV9 to TRBJ1-5, with 7 bases identical to TRBD1. The CDR3 loop spans 16 amino acids. Germline loops: CDR1 SGDLS, CDR2 YYNGEE. Trimming at V came to 3 bases and at J to 2 bases, leaving 8 bases not matched to a gene. The full variable domain, with the rest looked up from reference TRBV9 and TRBJ1-5, is DSGVTQTPKHLITATGQRVTLRCSPRSGDLSVYWYQQSLDQGLQFLIQYYNGEERAKGNILERFSAQQFPDLHSELNLSSLELGDSALYFCASSEGGQIGNQPQHFGDGTRLSIL.